This TCR beta chain derives from a study of PD-1 blockade in classical Hodgkin lymphoma (dated by TCRdb to about 2020). As for the study more broadly: Nivolumab dosing was 3 mg/kg intravenously every 2 weeks, continuing until either disease progression or unacceptable toxicity. The study used CyTOF and TCR beta sequencing to define a peripheral blood immune signature of response to PD-1 blockade in classical Hodgkin lymphoma. The paper as a whole reports these results and caveats: CD4+ but not CD8+ TCR diversity rose significantly by C4D1 (p=0.0027 vs p=0.16), most apparent in complete responders (p=0.02). The study covered only a single clinical trial cohort, and the causes of the repertoire differences, possibly disease activity or prior therapy, were still not defined. Baseline TCR diversity was reported to be lower in newly diagnosed patients than in healthy donors and to be lower still in relapsed/refractory patients. Patients starting nivolumab less than 1 year after ASCT had lower diversity and were excluded from later analyses to avoid confounding by immune reconstitution. Trial patients achieving complete response had baseline diversity similar to newly diagnosed patients, whereas partial responders and progressors had significantly lower diversity.

The germline V gene supplies CDR1 SGHVS and CDR2 FQNEAQ. The CDR3 measures 16 amino acids from cysteine to phenylalanine. The read is trimmed to its CDR3 DNA, 48 bases read in frame from base 1. V sheds 0 bases and J sheds 4 bases, leaving 13 bases between their ends. The time point label corresponds to: cycle 2 day 1 (C2D1) of nivolumab. Every trial patient had relapsed after autologous stem cell transplantation, and cohorts A, B and C differed in prior brentuximab vedotin exposure. The trial cohort included roughly 60 patients with relapsed/refractory classical Hodgkin lymphoma, and each patient had a best overall response of complete response, partial response or progressive disease. Single-agent nivolumab was administered to trial patients in the multi-cohort phase II CheckMate 205 trial. Best overall response was determined by an independent review committee according to the 2007 International Working Group response criteria. Trial PBMCs were collected just before the start of nivolumab (C1D1) and during therapy at cycle 2 day 1 and cycle 4 day 1. Peripheral blood was collected in 8 mL Vacutainer Cell Preparation Tubes, from which PBMCs were isolated by centrifugation and then cryopreserved.

A note on this clone: It lacks a known antigen. It has no much larger one-base neighbor in the sample; base qualities were not kept.

Genomic DNA was extracted with the Qiagen DNeasy kit from unsorted PBMCs and from negatively selected CD4+ and CD8+ fractions. TCR beta CDR3 regions were subjected to amplification by immunoSEQ multiplex PCR with primers that anneal to V and J segments. A synthetic immune receptor repertoire was used to minimize amplification bias, and any residual bias was removed computationally once sequencing was done. As for the original processing: Repertoire diversity was quantified as the Shannon entropy index using custom Python scripts. Unsorted, CD4+ and CD8+ repertoires were examined separately, except in combined analyses, for which CD4+ and CD8+ sequences were merged in silico. A clone was considered expanded if an increase in frequency of at least 2-fold after treatment relative to C1D1 was found, and a pseudocount of 0.5 was applied to clones undetected at baseline. Clones with 0 or 1 copy at C1D1 were defined as singleton clones, while clones with 2 or more copies were defined as non-singleton clones. Clones expanded in unsorted samples were annotated as CD4+, CD8+ or unknown by matching protein sequences in sorted samples from the same patient. Wilcoxon tests on paired samples were used to test diversity changes from C1D1 to C4D1. TCRdb stores this immuneACCESS table with in-frame sequences only. Part of the clones is absent; in the studies checked, under half of the shortfall reflects unresolved V genes, and no reason is known for the rest. V, J and clone size were drawn from that table, and D and trimming were deduced from the DNA. The sample table shows some 25,000 clones, and about four fifths are seen once. Under 14% of the sample is in the top ten clones.

Recombination linked TRBV7-8 to TRBJ1-5; the D gene is perhaps TRBD1, from 5 matching bases. The source material was peripheral blood mononuclear cells (PBMCs), sampled before the second cycle of nivolumab. The sequence was collected from a human donor with classical Hodgkin lymphoma. The sequenced DNA is TGTGCCAGCAGCTTAGCAGGGGAAGGAGGAAATCAGCCCCAGCATTTT. This encodes CASSLAGEGGNQPQHF.